This T cell receptor (beta chain) was captured in a study of T-cell reconstitution after alpha-beta-depleted transplantation in children. This CDR3 has 16 amino acids. The V end was cut by 6 bases, the J end by 3 bases, with 24 bases between. Germline values: CDR1 DFQATT, CDR2 SNEGSKA (reference sequence). This sample's TCRbeta library carried unique molecular identifier barcodes. From the PCR reads, TCRdb called clonotypes with MiXCR, one entry per CDR3 protein. The sample holds 500,000 or so distinct CDR3 sequences, about 31% seen once. Sequenced material: PBMCs from the stem cell graft donor, taken from the stem cell graft. This TCR came from a human donor who donated a stem cell graft to a child with aplastic anemia. The V call is TRBV20-1, the J call TRBJ2-7; the D gene is possibly TRBD1 (5 bases). The CDR3 region has the DNA TGCAGTGCCCAGGGCCCCGCCACAGCCGGGTTCTACGAGCAGTACTTC. Translated, it gives CSAQGPATAGFYEQYF.